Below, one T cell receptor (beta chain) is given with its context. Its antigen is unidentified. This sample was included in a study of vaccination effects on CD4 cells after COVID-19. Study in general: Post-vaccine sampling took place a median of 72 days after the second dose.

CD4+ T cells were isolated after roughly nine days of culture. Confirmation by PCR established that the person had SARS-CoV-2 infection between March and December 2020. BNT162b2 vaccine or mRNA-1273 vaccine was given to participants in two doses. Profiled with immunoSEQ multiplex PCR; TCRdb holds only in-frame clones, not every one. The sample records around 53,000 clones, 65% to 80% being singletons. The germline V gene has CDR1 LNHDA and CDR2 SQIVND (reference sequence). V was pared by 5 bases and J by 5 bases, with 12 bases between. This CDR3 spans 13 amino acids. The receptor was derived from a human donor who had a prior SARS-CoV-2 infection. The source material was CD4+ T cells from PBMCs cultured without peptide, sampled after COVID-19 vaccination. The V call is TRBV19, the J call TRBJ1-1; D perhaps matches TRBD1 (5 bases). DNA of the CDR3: TGTGCCAGTAGTGCCCAACGGGGGACTGAAGCTTTCTTT. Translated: CASSAQRGTEAFF.